This T cell receptor beta chain was identified during a study of cytomegalovirus exposure and HLA in healthy donors. As concerns this clone: What it binds is not known.

There were likely unrecorded immune exposures, though donors were nominally healthy when sampled. Whole-study findings and limits: Published work reported that the classifier diagnosed cytomegalovirus status with high specificity and sensitivity. In a later analysis, a missense DCLRE1C variant was linked to TCR beta V- and J-gene trimming. Within the data, a cluster of highly shared sequence variants was likely a sequencing artifact.

This CDR3 is 14 amino acids long. The V gene's germline CDR1 is SGHAT and CDR2 FQNNGV. Trimming took 3 bases from V and 8 from J; bases not matched to a gene: 8. With 60 Vbeta and 13 Jbeta primers, the PCR was carried out. Sequencing was performed with immunoSEQ multiplex PCR; in TCRdb, only in-frame clones are kept and a portion is missing. The sample lists about 140,000 clones; approximately 77% were seen once. This rearrangement joins TRBV11-2 to TRBJ1-2; 8 bases are shared with TRBD1. The source material was PBMCs. The sequence was obtained from a man aged 30 to 39 in good health and CMV-seronegative. DNA of the CDR3: TGTGCCAGCAGCTTCTCGACAGGGGTAGAGGGCTACACCTTC. Its translation is CASSFSTGVEGYTF.